This T cell receptor beta chain was identified in a study of tumor and adjacent non-tumor tissue in lung cancer. Study overall: Stage I to III disease affected about nine men and several women aged roughly 30 to 76. Approximately 4 million productive TCRbeta reads were obtained per sample on average. Regarding the study as a whole: Patients with more diverse tumor TCRs had worse survival. Tumor tissue had significantly higher TCR diversity than normal lung.

CDR3 length: 16 residues. Germline V lookup: CDR1 DFQATT, CDR2 SNEGSKA (reference sequence). Trimming pared 5 bases from V and 3 bases from J, leaving 23 bases between. TCRbeta libraries were built with three rounds of nested PCR, modified from ARM-PCR. Using its own MiXCR run on the multiplex PCR reads, TCRdb lists one record per CDR3 protein. The sample records 95,000 to 150,000 distinct CDR3 sequences, over 65% being singletons. About this clonotype itself: Its target is not known. A much larger clone differs by one base, so this may be a read error.

The template was RNA from unsorted bulk tissue. The TCR sequence derives from a man younger than 40 with non-small cell lung cancer. Input material: lung tumor tissue. The rearrangement links TRBV20-1 to TRBJ2-7; D is perhaps TRBD2 (6 bases). Here the CDR3 DNA reads TGCAGTGCTCGGGTCCAACTCGGCGGGGCTTACTACGAGCAGTACTTC. Protein sequence: CSARVQLGGAYYEQYF.